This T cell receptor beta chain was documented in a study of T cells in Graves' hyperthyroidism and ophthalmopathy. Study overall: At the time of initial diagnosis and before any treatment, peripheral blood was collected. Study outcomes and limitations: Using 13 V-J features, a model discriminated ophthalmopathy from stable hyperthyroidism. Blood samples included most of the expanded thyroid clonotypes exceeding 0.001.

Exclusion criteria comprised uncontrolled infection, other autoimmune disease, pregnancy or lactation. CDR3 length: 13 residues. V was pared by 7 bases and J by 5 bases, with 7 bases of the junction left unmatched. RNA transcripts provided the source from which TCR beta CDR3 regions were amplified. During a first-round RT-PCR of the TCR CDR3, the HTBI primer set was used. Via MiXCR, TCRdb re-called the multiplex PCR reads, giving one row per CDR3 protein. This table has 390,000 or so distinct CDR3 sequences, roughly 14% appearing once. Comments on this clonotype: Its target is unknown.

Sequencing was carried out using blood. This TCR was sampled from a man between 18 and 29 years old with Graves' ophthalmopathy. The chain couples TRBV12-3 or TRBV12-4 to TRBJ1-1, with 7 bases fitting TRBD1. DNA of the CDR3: TGTGCCAGCAACCTAGGGGGCCGGACTGAAGCTTTCTTT. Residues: CASNLGGRTEAFF.